This T cell receptor beta chain was profiled in a study of T cell changes during pregnancy in multiple sclerosis. Germline CDR1 is LGHNT and CDR2 is FRNRAP. Trimming took 7 bases from V and 6 from J, leaving 21 bases between them. This CDR3 is built from 16 residues. The assay was immunoSEQ multiplex PCR, and TCRdb's table has in-frame clones only and misses some. The top ten clones hold 3.5% of a sample with 90,000 to 120,000 clones, more than 85% of them seen once. This TCR was sampled from a female donor with multiple sclerosis, enrolled in a pregnancy study. This material consisted of peripheral blood, taken after pregnancy. This sequence joins TRBV12-5 and TRBJ2-2, with D possibly being TRBD2 (5 bases). The CDR3 nucleotides are TGTGCTAGTGCCCCCCCAAGGAGGATTTCGGCCGGGGAGCTGTTTTTT. It translates to CASAPPRRISAGELFF.